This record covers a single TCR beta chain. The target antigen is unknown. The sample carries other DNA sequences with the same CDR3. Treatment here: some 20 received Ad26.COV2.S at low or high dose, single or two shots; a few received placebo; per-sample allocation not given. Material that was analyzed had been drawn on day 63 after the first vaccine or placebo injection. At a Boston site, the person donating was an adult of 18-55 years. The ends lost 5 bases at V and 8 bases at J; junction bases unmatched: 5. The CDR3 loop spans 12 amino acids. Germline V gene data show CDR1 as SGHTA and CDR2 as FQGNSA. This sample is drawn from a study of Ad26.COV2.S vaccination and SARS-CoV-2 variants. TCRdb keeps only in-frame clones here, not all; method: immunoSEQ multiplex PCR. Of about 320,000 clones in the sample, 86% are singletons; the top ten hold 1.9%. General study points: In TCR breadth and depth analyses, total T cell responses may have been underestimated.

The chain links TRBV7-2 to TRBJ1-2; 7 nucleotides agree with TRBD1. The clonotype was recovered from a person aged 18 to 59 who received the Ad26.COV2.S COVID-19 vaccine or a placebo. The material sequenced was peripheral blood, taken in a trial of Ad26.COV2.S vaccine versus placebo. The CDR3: CASSPTGDGYTF. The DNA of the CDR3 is TGTGCCAGCAGCCCAACAGGGGACGGCTACACCTTC.